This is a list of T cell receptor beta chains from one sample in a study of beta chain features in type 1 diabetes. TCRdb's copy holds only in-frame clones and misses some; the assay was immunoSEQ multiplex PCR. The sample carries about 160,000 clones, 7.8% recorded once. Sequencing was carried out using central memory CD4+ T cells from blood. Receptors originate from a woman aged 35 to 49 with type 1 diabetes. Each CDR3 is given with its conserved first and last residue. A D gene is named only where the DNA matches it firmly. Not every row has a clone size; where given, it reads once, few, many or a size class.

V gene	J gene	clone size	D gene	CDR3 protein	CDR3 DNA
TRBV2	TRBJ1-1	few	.	CASSERDDRAFF	TGTGCCAGCAGTGAGCGGGACGACCGAGCTTTCTTT
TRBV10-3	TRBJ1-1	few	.	CAISERQDSGKAFF	TGTGCCATCAGTGAGCGCCAGGACTCCGGAAAAGCTTTCTTT
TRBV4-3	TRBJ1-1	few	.	CASSQVDRNTEAFF	TGCGCCAGCAGCCAAGTTGACAGGAACACTGAAGCTTTCTTT
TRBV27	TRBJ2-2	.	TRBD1	CASSPGDRYTGELFF	TGTGCCAGCAGTCCCGGGGACAGGTACACCGGGGAGCTGTTTTTT
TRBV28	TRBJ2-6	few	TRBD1	CASIAGGSSGANVLTF	TGTGCCAGCATCGCAGGGGGCTCCTCTGGGGCCAACGTCCTGACTTTC
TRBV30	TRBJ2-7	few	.	CAWSEQGEQYF	TGTGCCTGGAGTGAGCAGGGGGAGCAGTACTTC
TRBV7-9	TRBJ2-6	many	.	CASSFSEVVLTF	TGTGCCAGCAGCTTTTCCGAGGTTGTCCTGACTTTC
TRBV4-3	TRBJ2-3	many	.	CASSQERLTGTSTDTQYF	TGCGCCAGCAGCCAAGAACGATTGACAGGTACTAGCACAGATACGCAGTATTTT
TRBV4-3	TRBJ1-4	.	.	CASSQDNRENEKLFF	TGCGCCAGCAGCCAAGATAACAGGGAGAATGAAAAACTGTTTTTT
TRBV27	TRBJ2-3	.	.	CASRAATDTQYF	TGTGCCAGCAGAGCGGCCACAGATACGCAGTATTTT
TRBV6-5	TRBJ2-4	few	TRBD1	CASRFGTGNIQYF	TGTGCCAGCAGGTTTGGGACAGGGAACATTCAGTACTTC
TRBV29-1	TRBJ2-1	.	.	CSVEQGEVVNEQFF	TGCAGCGTTGAACAGGGGGAGGTGGTCAATGAGCAGTTCTTC
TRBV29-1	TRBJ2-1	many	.	CSVGRTGEGEQFF	TGCAGCGTTGGTCGGACGGGAGAGGGTGAGCAGTTCTTC
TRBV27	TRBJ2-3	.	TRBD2	CASSQLAGGPPDTQYF	TGTGCCAGCAGTCAACTAGCGGGAGGGCCCCCAGATACGCAGTATTTT
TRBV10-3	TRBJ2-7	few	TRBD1	CAISEGQGAGEQYF	TGTGCCATCAGTGAAGGACAGGGGGCGGGCGAGCAGTACTTC
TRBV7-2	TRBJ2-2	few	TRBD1	CASSPGTGVGTGELFF	TGTGCCAGCAGCCCTGGGACAGGGGTTGGCACCGGGGAGCTGTTTTTT
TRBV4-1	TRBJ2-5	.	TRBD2	CASSQARTSGQETQYF	TGCGCCAGCAGCCAAGCGAGGACTAGCGGCCAAGAGACCCAGTACTTC
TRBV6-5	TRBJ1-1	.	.	CASSYSILTPNTEAFF	TGTGCCAGCAGTTACTCGATCCTCACTCCGAACACTGAAGCTTTCTTT
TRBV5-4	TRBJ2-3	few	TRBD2	CASSLWVAGDTQYF	TGTGCCAGCAGCTTGTGGGTAGCGGGAGATACGCAGTATTTT
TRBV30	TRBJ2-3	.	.	CAWSEGDTQYF	TGTGCCTGGAGTGAGGGGGATACGCAGTATTTT
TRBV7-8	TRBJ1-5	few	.	CASSLAGQRGGQPQHF	TGTGCCAGCAGCTTAGCCGGACAACGAGGGGGTCAGCCCCAGCATTTT
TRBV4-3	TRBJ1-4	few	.	CASSLTFDSSEKLFF	TGCGCCAGCAGCCTCACCTTTGACAGTTCTGAAAAACTGTTTTTT
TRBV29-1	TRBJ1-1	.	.	CSSVPGLFNTEAFF	TGCAGCTCAGTACCGGGACTCTTTAACACTGAAGCTTTCTTT
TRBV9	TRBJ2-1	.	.	CASSDSGYSYNEQFF	TGTGCCAGCAGCGATAGCGGCTATTCCTACAATGAGCAGTTCTTC
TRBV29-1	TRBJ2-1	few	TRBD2	CSVEGMGLAGMDEQFF	TGCAGCGTTGAAGGAATGGGACTAGCGGGAATGGATGAGCAGTTCTTC
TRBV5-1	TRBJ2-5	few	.	CASSSPGRGAETQYF	TGCGCCAGCAGCTCGCCGGGACGGGGGGCAGAGACCCAGTACTTC
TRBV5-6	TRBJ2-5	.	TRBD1	CASSTRDRVRETQYF	TGTGCCAGCAGCACACGAGACAGGGTTCGGGAGACCCAGTACTTC
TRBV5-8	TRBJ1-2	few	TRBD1	CASSRGQGKDYGYTF	TGTGCCAGCAGCCGGGGACAGGGAAAGGACTATGGCTACACCTTC
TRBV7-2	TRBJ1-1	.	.	CASSPPGNTEAFF	TGTGCCAGCAGCCCCCCGGGGAACACTGAAGCTTTCTTT
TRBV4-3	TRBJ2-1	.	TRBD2	CASSQDELAGGPYNEQFF	TGCGCCAGCAGCCAAGATGAACTAGCGGGAGGGCCCTACAATGAGCAGTTCTTC
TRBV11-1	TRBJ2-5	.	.	CASSITGPVGETQYF	TGTGCCAGCAGCATAACAGGACCCGTGGGGGAGACCCAGTACTTC
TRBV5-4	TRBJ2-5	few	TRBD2	CASSRRLAGFQETQYF	TGTGCCAGCAGCCGTAGACTAGCGGGGTTCCAAGAGACCCAGTACTTC
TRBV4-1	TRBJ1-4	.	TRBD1	CASSPPRAGTGSNEKLFF	TGCGCCAGCAGCCCTCCTCGGGCCGGGACAGGGTCCAATGAAAAACTGTTTTTT
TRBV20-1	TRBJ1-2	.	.	CSARREMRYTF	TGCAGTGCTAGAAGAGAGATGCGCTACACCTTC
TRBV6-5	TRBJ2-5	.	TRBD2	CASRPSGGSRETQYF	TGTGCCAGCAGGCCTAGCGGGGGTTCCAGGGAGACCCAGTACTTC
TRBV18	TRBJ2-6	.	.	CASSPAGANVLTF	TGTGCCAGCTCACCGGCCGGGGCCAACGTCCTGACTTTC
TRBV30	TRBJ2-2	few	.	CAWGWSTGELFF	TGTGCCTGGGGCTGGTCTACCGGGGAGCTGTTTTTT
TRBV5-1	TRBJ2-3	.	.	CASSLGRGTTDTQYF	TGCGCCAGCAGCTTGGGAAGGGGGACCACAGATACGCAGTATTTT
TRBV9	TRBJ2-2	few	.	CASSVVSGPNTGELFF	TGTGCCAGCAGCGTAGTTAGCGGACCGAACACCGGGGAGCTGTTTTTT
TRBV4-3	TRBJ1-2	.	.	CASSQVGQGGRGYTF	TGCGCCAGCAGCCAAGTCGGTCAGGGAGGGAGAGGCTACACCTTC
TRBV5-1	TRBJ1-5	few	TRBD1	CASSSGTEGQPQHF	TGCGCCAGCAGCTCCGGGACAGAGGGTCAGCCCCAGCATTTT
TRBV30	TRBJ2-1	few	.	CAWSGPPGGLNNEQFF	TGTGCCTGGAGTGGTCCTCCCGGGGGGCTCAACAATGAGCAGTTCTTC
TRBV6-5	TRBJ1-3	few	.	CASRIVGGNTIYF	TGTGCCAGCAGGATTGTCGGGGGAAACACCATATATTTT
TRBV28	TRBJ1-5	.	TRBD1	CASSFWTGNIGYSNQPQHF	TGTGCCAGCAGTTTCTGGACAGGGAATATTGGCTATAGCAATCAGCCCCAGCATTTT
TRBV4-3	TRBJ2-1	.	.	CASSKAVSSYNEQFF	TGCGCCAGCAGTAAAGCGGTTAGCTCCTACAATGAGCAGTTCTTC
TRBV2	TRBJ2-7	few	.	CASRASSYEQYF	TGTGCCAGCAGGGCAAGCTCCTACGAGCAGTACTTC
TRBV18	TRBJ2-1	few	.	CASSLSGAYNEQFF	TGTGCCAGCTCACTGTCCGGGGCCTACAATGAGCAGTTCTTC
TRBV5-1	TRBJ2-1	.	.	CASSPTRLDEQFF	TGCGCCAGCAGCCCTACTCGACTAGACGAGCAGTTCTTC
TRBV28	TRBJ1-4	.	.	CASSSGQAGEKLFF	TGTGCCAGCAGTTCCGGGCAGGCGGGTGAAAAACTGTTTTTT
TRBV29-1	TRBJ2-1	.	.	CSACRESDNEQFF	TGCAGCGCCTGCCGGGAGTCTGACAATGAGCAGTTCTTC
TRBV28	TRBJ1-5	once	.	CASTGTPAGAQPQHF	TGTGCCAGCACCGGGACACCCGCCGGGGCTCAGCCCCAGCATTTT